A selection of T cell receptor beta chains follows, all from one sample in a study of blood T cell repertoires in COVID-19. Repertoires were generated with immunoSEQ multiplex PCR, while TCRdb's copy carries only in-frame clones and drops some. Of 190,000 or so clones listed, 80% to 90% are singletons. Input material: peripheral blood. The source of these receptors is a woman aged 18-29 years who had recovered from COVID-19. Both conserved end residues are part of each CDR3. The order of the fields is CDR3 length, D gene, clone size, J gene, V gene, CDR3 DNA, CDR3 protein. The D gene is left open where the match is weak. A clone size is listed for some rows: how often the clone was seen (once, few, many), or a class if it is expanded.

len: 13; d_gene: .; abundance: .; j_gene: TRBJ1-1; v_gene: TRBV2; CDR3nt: TGTGCCAGCAGTGGGCAGGGGAGCACTGAAGCTTTCTTT; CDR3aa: CASSGQGSTEAFF
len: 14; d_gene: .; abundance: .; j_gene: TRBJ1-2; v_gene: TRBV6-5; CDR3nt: TGTGCCAGCAGCACCTCGGGGGGCGGGTTTGGCTACACCTTC; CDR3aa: CASSTSGGGFGYTF
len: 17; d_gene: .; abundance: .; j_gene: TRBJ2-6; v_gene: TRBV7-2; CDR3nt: TGTGCCAGCAGCTTAGTGGTACACCACTCTGGGGCCAACGTCCTGACTTTC; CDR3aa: CASSLVVHHSGANVLTF
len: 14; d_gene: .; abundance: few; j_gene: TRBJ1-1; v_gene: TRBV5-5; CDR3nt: TGTGCCAGCAGGACCGGGACAACGGTGGCTGAAGCTTTCTTT; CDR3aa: CASRTGTTVAEAFF
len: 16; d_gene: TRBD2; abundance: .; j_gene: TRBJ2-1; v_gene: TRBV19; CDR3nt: TGTGCCAGTAGTATAGAGCTAGCGGGATCGTACAATGAGCAGTTCTTC; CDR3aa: CASSIELAGSYNEQFF
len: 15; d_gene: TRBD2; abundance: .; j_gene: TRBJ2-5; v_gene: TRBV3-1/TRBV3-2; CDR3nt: TGTGCCAGCAGCCCGGGGACTAGCGGGCAAGAGACCCAGTACTTC; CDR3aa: CASSPGTSGQETQYF
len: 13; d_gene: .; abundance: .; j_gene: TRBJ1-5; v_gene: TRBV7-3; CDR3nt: TGTGCCAGCAGCTTAACGAGGGATCAGCCCCAGCATTTT; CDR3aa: CASSLTRDQPQHF
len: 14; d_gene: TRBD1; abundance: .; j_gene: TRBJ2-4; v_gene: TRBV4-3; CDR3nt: TGCGCCAGCAGCCGGTACAGGGGAGAGGGCATTCAGTACTTC; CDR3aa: CASSRYRGEGIQYF
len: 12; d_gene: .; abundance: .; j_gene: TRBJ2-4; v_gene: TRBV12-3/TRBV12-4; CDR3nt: TGTGCCAGCAGTCCCTCGGGAAACATTCAGTACTTC; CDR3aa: CASSPSGNIQYF
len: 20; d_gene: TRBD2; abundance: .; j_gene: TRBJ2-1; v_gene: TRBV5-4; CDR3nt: TGTGCCAGCAGCTTGTTGTCAGGGCTTACTAGCGGGAGCTCCTACAATGAGCAGTTCTTC; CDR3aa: CASSLLSGLTSGSSYNEQFF
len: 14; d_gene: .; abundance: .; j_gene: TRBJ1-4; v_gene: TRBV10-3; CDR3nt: TGTGCCATCAGTGAGTCCGCGGCTAATGAAAAACTGTTTTTT; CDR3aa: CAISESAANEKLFF
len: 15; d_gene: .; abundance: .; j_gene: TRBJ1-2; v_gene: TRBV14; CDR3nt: TGTGCCAGCAGCCAAGTAGCGGGCGCGGACTATGGCTACACCTTC; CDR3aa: CASSQVAGADYGYTF
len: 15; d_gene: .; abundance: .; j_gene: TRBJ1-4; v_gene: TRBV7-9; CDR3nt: TGTGCCAGCAGCTTCGACAGGTGGGCGAATGAAAAACTGTTTTTT; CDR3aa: CASSFDRWANEKLFF
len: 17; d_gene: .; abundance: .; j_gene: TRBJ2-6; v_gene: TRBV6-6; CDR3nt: TGTGCCAGCAGTCGGGGGACCAGGGGATCCGGGGCCAACGTCCTGACTTTC; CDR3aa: CASSRGTRGSGANVLTF
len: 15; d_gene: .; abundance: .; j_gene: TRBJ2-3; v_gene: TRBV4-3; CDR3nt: TGCGCCAGCAGCCAAGAACCTAGTCGTTGGGATACGCAGTATTTT; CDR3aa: CASSQEPSRWDTQYF
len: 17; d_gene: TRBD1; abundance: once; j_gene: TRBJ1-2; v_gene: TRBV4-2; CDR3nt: TGTGCCAGCAGCCAAGGGGACAGGGCGACTTCTAACTATGGCTACACCTTC; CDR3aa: CASSQGDRATSNYGYTF
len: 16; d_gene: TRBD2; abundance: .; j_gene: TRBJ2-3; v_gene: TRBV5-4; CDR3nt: TGTGCCGGTACAGATGCTAGCGGGGATAGCACAGATACGCAGTATTTT; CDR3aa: CAGTDASGDSTDTQYF
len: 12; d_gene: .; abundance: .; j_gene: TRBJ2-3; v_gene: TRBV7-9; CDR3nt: TGTGCCAGCAGCTTCCAAACAGATACGCAGTATTTT; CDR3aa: CASSFQTDTQYF
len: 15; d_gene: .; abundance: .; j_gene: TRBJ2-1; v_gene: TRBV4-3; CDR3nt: TGCGCCAGCAGCCAAGACAGGCGCACCTACAATGAGCAGTTCTTC; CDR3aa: CASSQDRRTYNEQFF
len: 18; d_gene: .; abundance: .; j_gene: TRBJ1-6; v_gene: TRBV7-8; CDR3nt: TGTGCCAGCAGCATAATAGGTCTCTCTGGGCAGAATAATTCACCCCTCCACTTT; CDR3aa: CASSIIGLSGQNNSPLHF
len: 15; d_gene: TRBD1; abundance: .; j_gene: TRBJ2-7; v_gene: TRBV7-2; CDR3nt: TGTGCCAGCAGGCAGCCGGGACAGGGGTCCTACGAGCAGTACTTC; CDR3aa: CASRQPGQGSYEQYF
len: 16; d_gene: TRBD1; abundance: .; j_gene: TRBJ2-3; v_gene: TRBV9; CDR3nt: TGTGCCAGCAGCGCCACCGGGACAGTGGGCACAGATACGCAGTATTTT; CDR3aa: CASSATGTVGTDTQYF
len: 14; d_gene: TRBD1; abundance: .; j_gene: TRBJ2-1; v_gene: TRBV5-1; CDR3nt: TGCGCCAGCAGCTTGGGTCAGGGGGCGAATGAGCAGTTCTTC; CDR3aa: CASSLGQGANEQFF
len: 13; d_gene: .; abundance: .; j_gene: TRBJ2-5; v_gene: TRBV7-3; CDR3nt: TGTGCCAGCAGCCGGGCAGGGAGGGAGACCCAGTACTTC; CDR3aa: CASSRAGRETQYF
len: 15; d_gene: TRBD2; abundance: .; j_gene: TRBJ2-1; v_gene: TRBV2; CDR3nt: TGTGCCAGCAGTGACCGGGTAGCGGGAGGAAATGAGCAGTTCTTC; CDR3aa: CASSDRVAGGNEQFF
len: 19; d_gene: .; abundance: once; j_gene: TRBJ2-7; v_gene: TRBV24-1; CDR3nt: TGTGCCACCAGTGATTCCAACTTGGGCGGATCTGGGGGCCTATACGAGCAGTACTTC; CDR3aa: CATSDSNLGGSGGLYEQYF
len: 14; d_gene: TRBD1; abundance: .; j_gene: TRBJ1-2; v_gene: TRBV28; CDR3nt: TGTGCCACCCCAGGTCCCGACAGGGGCCCTGGCTACACCTTC; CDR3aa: CATPGPDRGPGYTF
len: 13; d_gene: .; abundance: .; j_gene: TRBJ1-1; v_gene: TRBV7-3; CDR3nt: TGTGCCAGCAGCTCCGTAGGGGAAACTGAAGCTTTCTTT; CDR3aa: CASSSVGETEAFF
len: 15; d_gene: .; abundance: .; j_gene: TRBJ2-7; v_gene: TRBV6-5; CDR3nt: TGTGCCAGCAGTTGGGAGGGGGGCCTTCCCTACGAGCAGTACTTC; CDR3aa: CASSWEGGLPYEQYF
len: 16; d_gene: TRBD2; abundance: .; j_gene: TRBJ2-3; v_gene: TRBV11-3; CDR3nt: TGTGCCAGCAGCTCGTCTAGCGGGGCAAGCACAGATACGCAGTATTTT; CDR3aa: CASSSSSGASTDTQYF